The 32 T cell receptor beta chains below were found in one sample sequenced in a study of T cell responses to AZD1222 COVID-19 vaccine. Clones were sequenced by immunoSEQ multiplex PCR, and TCRdb holds only the in-frame ones, with some missing. In the table there are 110,000 to 150,000 clones, about 94% of which are singletons. The sequencing here drew on peripheral blood, taken on day 0 of AZD1222 vaccination. The receptors come from an adult in good health.

The genes are TRBV5-1 and TRBJ2-5, with 11 bases aligning to TRBD1. The CDR3 runs 16 residues. CDR1 SGHRS and CDR2 YFSETQ come from the germline V gene. V lost 0 bases to trimming and J lost 4 bases; unmatched junction nucleotides: 5. The CDR3 sequence is CASSLGWTGGAETQYF. For the CDR3, the DNA is TGCGCCAGCAGCTTGGGTTGGACAGGGGGCGCAGAGACCCAGTACTTC. Drawing the rest from reference TRBV5-1 and TRBJ2-5, the complete variable domain is KAGVTQTPRYLIKTRGQQVTLSCSPISGHRSVSWYQQTPGQGLQFLFEYFSETQRNKGNFPGRFSGRQFSNSRSEMNVSTLELGDSALYLCASSLGWTGGAETQYFGPGTRLLVL.

Here the CDR3 reads CASSKGQGHTEAFF. Here the CDR3 DNA reads TGTGCCAGCAGCAAAGGACAGGGCCACACTGAAGCTTTCTTT. The chain carries TRBV7-2 and TRBJ1-1, with 8 bases matching TRBD1. This CDR3 has 14 amino acids. Germline CDR1 is SGHTA and CDR2 is FQGNSA. Trimming cost V 5 bases and J 3 bases; bases outside gene matches: 5. Full variable domain (remainder filled in from reference TRBV7-2 and TRBJ1-1): GAGVSQSPSNKVTEKGKDVELRCDPISGHTALYWYRQSLGQGLEFLIYFQGNSAPDKSGLPSDRFSAERTGGSVSTLTIQRTQQEDSAVYLCASSKGQGHTEAFFGQGTRLTVV.

The CDR3: CASSLMSVQETQYF. In DNA, the CDR3 is TGTGCCAGCAGCTTAATGTCGGTCCAAGAGACCCAGTACTTC. V and J are TRBV11-2 and TRBJ2-5; unclear D gene. The CDR3 loop spans 14 amino acids. CDR1 and CDR2 from the germline V gene are SGHAT and FQNNGV. V dropped 2 bases and J dropped 1 base, with 8 bases sitting between them.

The sample holds one count of this clone. The chain employs TRBV2 and TRBJ2-7; D is perhaps TRBD2 (5 bases). The CDR3 runs to 13 residues. Trimming stripped 6 bases from V and 4 bases from J, with 13 bases between. Looked up from germline, CDR1 is SNHLY and CDR2 is FYNNEI. The CDR3 sequence: CASSESSGYEQYF. The CDR3 region has the DNA TGTGCCAGCAGCGAATCGTCGGGGTACGAGCAGTACTTC.

The V call is TRBV9, the J call TRBJ2-3, with TRBD2 as a possible D gene (5 bases). Germline V gives CDR1 SGDLS, CDR2 YYNGEE. The germline V and J ends were trimmed by 3 bases and 0 bases, with 14 bases remaining between them. The CDR3 loop spans 16 amino acids. The CDR3 protein is CASSAWTRGSTDTQYF. CDR3 sequence (DNA): TGTGCCAGCAGCGCCTGGACTCGCGGGAGCACAGATACGCAGTATTTT.

V gene TRBV7-2 combines with J gene TRBJ1-1; no reliable D call. V shed 5 bases and J shed 4 bases, with 14 bases lying between them. The V gene's germline CDR1 is SGHTA and CDR2 FQGNSA. The CDR3 is made up of 14 amino acids. CDR3 sequence: CASSQTSRVTEAFF. The CDR3 DNA follows: TGTGCCAGCAGCCAAACTTCCCGGGTCACTGAAGCTTTCTTT.

V usage is TRBV11-2 and J usage is TRBJ2-7; 8 positions agree with TRBD2. Germline CDR1 SGHAT, CDR2 FQNNGV. This CDR3 region has 14 residues. V shed 4 bases and J 4 bases; nucleotides not matched to a gene: 6. As DNA, the CDR3 is TGTGCCAGCAGCTCGACAGCGGGAGCATACGAGCAGTACTTC. It specifies CASSSTAGAYEQYF.

The genes are TRBV3-1 (or the pseudogene TRBV3-2) and TRBJ2-7; maybe TRBD2 (5 bases). Germline CDR1 is LGHDT and CDR2 is YNNKEL (reference sequence). V shed 1 base and J shed 5 bases, with 15 bases lying between them. CDR3 length equals 15 residues. The CDR3 DNA reads as TGTGCCAGCAGCCAAGGGGCTAGCAGAAACAACGAGCAGTACTTC. It specifies CASSQGASRNNEQYF.

The chain joins TRBV29-1 to TRBJ2-1; D remains ambiguous. Germline values: CDR1 SQVTM, CDR2 ANQGSEA. V was cut by 0 bases and J by 11 bases, with 8 bases left in between. The CDR3 is 11 residues long. The CDR3 bases are TGCAGCGTTGAAGATACCAGGAAGCAGTTCTTC. Its translation is CSVEDTRKQFF.

The J gene is TRBJ2-7, the V gene TRBV7-2; the D is unclear. The germline CDR1 and CDR2 sequences are SGHTA and FQGNSA. This CDR3 is built from 15 residues. Between the trimmed V and J ends, which lost 2 bases and 0 bases, there was a span of 11 bases. CDR3 protein: CASSLTALSSYEQYF. DNA for the CDR3: TGTGCCAGCAGCTTAACAGCCCTAAGCTCCTACGAGCAGTACTTC.

The chain is built from TRBV4-2 and TRBJ2-1, with 7 bases fitting TRBD2. V shed 1 base, J shed 2 bases, and the junction held 5 bases outside the gene matches. Germline assignment: CDR1 LGHNA and CDR2 YNFKEQ. The CDR3 has 16 amino acids. The CDR3 region has the DNA TGTGCCAGCAGCCAAGTGGCTAGCGGTACCTACAATGAGCAGTTCTTC. Protein product: CASSQVASGTYNEQFF.

This clone was detected only once. At one end the junction does not follow the germline gene, possibly because of a read error. The chain combines TRBV28 with TRBJ1-2, with D maybe TRBD1 (5 bases). This CDR3 is 11 amino acids long. From germline, CDR1 is MDHEN and CDR2 SYDVKM. The CDR3 nucleotides read TGTGCCAGCAGTTCCGACAGACCTACTGCCTTC. Protein sequence: CASSSDRPTAF.

This clone was seen just once. The chain is built from TRBV6-5 and TRBJ2-7, with a weak D call TRBD1 (6 bases). The V end lost 6 bases, the J end lost 3 bases, and 18 bases lay between the germline ends. Germline V CDR1 and CDR2: MNHEY, SVGAGI. CDR3 length equals 15 residues. The CDR3 nucleotides read TGTGCCAGCAGCGGAGCGGTCGGACAGCACTACGAGCAGTACTTC. Translation gives CASSGAVGQHYEQYF.

The chain uses TRBV4-1 and TRBJ2-7; the D is unclear. Germline assignment: CDR1 MGHRA and CDR2 YSYEKL. The V end lost 0 bases, the J end lost 3 bases, and 3 bases lay between the germline ends. The length of the CDR3 is 12 residues. As DNA, the CDR3 is TGCGCCAGCAGCCAAGAGGACTACGAGCAGTACTTC. Its protein is CASSQEDYEQYF.

The chain couples TRBV9 to TRBJ1-6; D not resolved. V was clipped by 4 bases and J by 7 bases, with 9 bases between them. The CDR3 length is 13 residues. Germline CDR1 SGDLS, CDR2 YYNGEE. This CDR3 reads CASSTGTNSPLHF. The CDR3 DNA reads as TGTGCCAGCAGCACGGGCACCAATTCACCCCTCCACTTT.

This clone was counted between two and nine times. V and J are TRBV5-1 and TRBJ1-4; 7 positions agree with TRBD1. CDR3 length equals 14 residues. The germline CDR1 and CDR2 sequences are SGHRS and YFSETQ. V trimming: 4 bases; J trimming: 7 bases; junction bases outside the gene matches: 7. CDR3 sequence: CASSPQGNREKLFF. DNA of the CDR3: TGCGCCAGCAGCCCACAGGGGAATCGTGAAAAACTGTTTTTT.

The CDR3 DNA is TGTGCCAGCAGCTTAGGAACGACTAGCTCCTCGAGCTCCTACAATGAGCAGTTCTTC. Protein product: CASSLGTTSSSSSYNEQFF. The rearrangement joins TRBV5-4 to TRBJ2-1; TRBD2 matches 7 bases. The CDR3 contains 19 residues. V dropped 2 bases and J dropped 0; count of bases not matched to a gene: 14. CDR1 is SGHNT, CDR2 YYREEE, per germline (reference sequence).

The CDR3 protein is CASSPPVRQETQYF. The CDR3 nucleotides are TGTGCCAGCAGCCCCCCTGTTCGCCAAGAGACCCAGTACTTC. V gene TRBV7-9 combines with J gene TRBJ2-5; D remains unclear. V lost 5 bases, J lost 1 base, and 11 bases lay in between. Germline V CDR1 and CDR2: SEHNR, FQNEAQ (reference sequence). This CDR3 region has 14 residues.

The rearrangement joins TRBV9 to TRBJ1-2, with no clear D. This CDR3 contains 15 residues. Germline V lookup: CDR1 SGDLS, CDR2 YYNGEE. V gave up 0 bases and J gave up 2 bases, with 11 bases separating them. Here the CDR3 DNA reads TGTGCCAGCAGCGTAGCTACGGACCGAAACTATGGCTACACCTTC. Translating gives CASSVATDRNYGYTF.

The table lists this clone with a count of one. The chain has TRBV6-5 and TRBJ1-3, with D tentatively TRBD1 (6 bases). The CDR3 is made up of 15 amino acids. Germline values: CDR1 MNHEY, CDR2 SVGAGI. Trimming shortened V by 6 bases and J by 2 bases, and 14 bases separated the two germline ends. CDR3 sequence: CASSPIQGTGNTIYF. CDR3 nucleotides: TGTGCCAGCAGCCCCATCCAGGGGACTGGAAACACCATATATTTT.

The chain combines TRBV11-2 with TRBJ1-2; D may be TRBD1 (6 bases). The CDR3 length is 15 residues. V was shortened by 6 bases and J by 8 bases, with 22 bases between the two germline ends. The germline V gene has CDR1 SGHAT and CDR2 FQNNGV. CDR3 loop: CASRSLTGRTVGYTF. The DNA for the CDR3 is TGTGCCAGCAGGTCCCTGACCGGCAGGACAGTCGGCTACACCTTC.

The chain carries TRBV19 and TRBJ2-7; 11 bases are a match to TRBD2. With 5 bases clipped from V and 2 bases from J, the junction kept 5 bases outside the gene matches. The CDR3 sequence is 15 residues long. Germline V gene lookup returns CDR1 LNHDA and CDR2 SQIVND (reference sequence). The CDR3 here is CASSAGLAVTYEQYF. The CDR3 DNA reads TGTGCCAGTAGTGCGGGACTAGCGGTTACCTACGAGCAGTACTTC.

The chain uses TRBV5-6 and TRBJ2-3; D not certain. The CDR3 runs 15 residues. V lost 3 bases, J lost 6 bases, and 17 bases lay in between. Looked up from germline, CDR1 is SGHDT and CDR2 is YYEEEE. CDR3 amino acids: CASSSRAQTPDTQYF. CDR3 in DNA: TGTGCCAGCAGCTCCCGGGCCCAGACACCGGATACGCAGTATTTT.

The chain carries TRBV5-1 and TRBJ2-7, with 7 positions matching TRBD2. Germline lookup yields CDR1 SGHRS and CDR2 YFSETQ. The CDR3 runs 15 residues. V lost 1 base to trimming and J lost 3 bases; unmatched junction nucleotides: 7. The CDR3 bases are TGCGCCAGCAGCTTGAGCGGGGCAAAGAACTACGAGCAGTACTTC. This gives the protein CASSLSGAKNYEQYF. The full variable domain, completed using reference TRBV5-1 and TRBJ2-7, is KAGVTQTPRYLIKTRGQQVTLSCSPISGHRSVSWYQQTPGQGLQFLFEYFSETQRNKGNFPGRFSGRQFSNSRSEMNVSTLELGDSALYLCASSLSGAKNYEQYFGPGTRLTVT.

V and J are TRBV10-1 and TRBJ1-2; possibly TRBD1 for D (5 bases). The CDR3 extends over 10 amino acids. Per the germline V gene, CDR1 is WNHNN and CDR2 is SYGVQD (reference sequence). Trimming removed 3 bases at V and 12 bases at J, with 8 bases between. The CDR3 region has the DNA TGCGCCAGCAGTGACGGGGGGAACACCTTC. This sequence encodes CASSDGGNTF.

This clone was counted once. The chain recombines TRBV6-2 or TRBV6-3 with TRBJ2-7, with 9 bases that match TRBD2. Unmatched junction bases numbered 4, after V lost 4 bases and J lost 0 bases. The germline gives CDR1 MNHEY, CDR2 SVGEGT. This CDR3 has 15 amino acids. CDR3 in amino acids: CASSLAGEPSYEQYF. The CDR3 coding sequence is TGTGCCAGCAGTTTAGCGGGAGAGCCCTCCTACGAGCAGTACTTC.

This clone appeared once. The chain couples TRBV12-3 or TRBV12-4 to TRBJ2-7; 10 bases align to TRBD2. V was clipped by 3 bases and J by 9 bases; unmatched bases: 2. This CDR3 is 12 amino acids long. For the CDR3, the DNA is TGTGCCAGCAGTTTCCGGACTAGCGGGCAGTACTTC. Its protein is CASSFRTSGQYF.

The gene calls are TRBV15 and TRBJ2-1, with D unresolved. V lost 3 bases and J lost 9, with 15 bases in between. Germline lookup yields CDR1 LNHNV and CDR2 YYDKDF (reference sequence). This CDR3 has 14 residues. CDR3 sequence: CATSSPPAASEQFF. The CDR3 DNA follows: TGTGCCACCAGCAGTCCCCCCGCCGCTAGTGAGCAGTTCTTC.

The V call is TRBV19, the J call TRBJ2-4, with a possible D match to TRBD2 (5 bases). The CDR3 contains 16 residues. Germline lookup yields CDR1 LNHDA and CDR2 SQIVND (reference sequence). V lost 4 bases and J 0 bases, leaving 13 bases between the germline ends. CDR3 DNA sequence: TGTGCCAGTAGTACCCGGGGTGGGCTAGCCAAAAACATTCAGTACTTC. It encodes CASSTRGGLAKNIQYF. Variable domain in full (rest from reference TRBV19 and TRBJ2-4): DGGITQSPKYLFRKEGQNVTLSCEQNLNHDAMYWYRQDPGQGLRLIYYSQIVNDFQKGDIAEGYSVSREKKESFPLTVTSAQKNPTAFYLCASSTRGGLAKNIQYFGAGTRLSVL.

V usage is TRBV15 and J usage is TRBJ1-1, with 9 bases aligning to TRBD1. Trimming cost V 1 base and J 3 bases; bases outside gene matches: 3. Looked up from germline, CDR1 is LNHNV and CDR2 is YYDKDF (reference sequence). The CDR3 length is 15 residues. The CDR3 here is CATSRVDRGDTEAFF. DNA of the CDR3: TGTGCCACCAGCAGAGTGGACAGGGGAGACACTGAAGCTTTCTTT.

The chain links TRBV9 to TRBJ2-7; a weak D match, TRBD2 (6 bases). The CDR3 has 14 residues. Germline values: CDR1 SGDLS, CDR2 YYNGEE. The V gene lost 0 bases and the J gene lost 6 bases, with 13 bases spanning the gap. In DNA form, the CDR3 reads TGTGCCAGCAGCGTAGGACTAGTGGGAAGCGAGCAGTACTTC. Translating gives CASSVGLVGSEQYF.

The CDR3 sequence: CASSYAGGAGQPQHF. In nucleotides, the CDR3 is TGTGCCAGCAGTTACGCCGGGGGCGCGGGCCAGCCCCAGCATTTT. V usage is TRBV6-5 and J usage is TRBJ1-5; weak D call: TRBD1 (6 bases). CDR3 size: 15 residues. In germline, CDR1 is MNHEY, CDR2 SVGAGI. V was pared by 2 bases and J by 7 bases, with 15 bases between.